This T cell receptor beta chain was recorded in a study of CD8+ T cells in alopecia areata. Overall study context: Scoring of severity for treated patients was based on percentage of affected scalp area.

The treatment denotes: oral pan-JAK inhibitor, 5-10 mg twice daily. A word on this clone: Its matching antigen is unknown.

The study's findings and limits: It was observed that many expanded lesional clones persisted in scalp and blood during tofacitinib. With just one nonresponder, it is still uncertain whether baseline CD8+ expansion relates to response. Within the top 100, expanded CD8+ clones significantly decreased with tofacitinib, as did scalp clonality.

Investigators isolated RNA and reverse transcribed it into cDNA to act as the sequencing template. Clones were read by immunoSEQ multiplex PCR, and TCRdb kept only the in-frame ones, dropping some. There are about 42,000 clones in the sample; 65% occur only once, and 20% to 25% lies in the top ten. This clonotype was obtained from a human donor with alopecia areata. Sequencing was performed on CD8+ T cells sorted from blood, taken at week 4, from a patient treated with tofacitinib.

This CDR3 is CASSHKGQNYNSPLHF. The CDR3 nucleotides read TGTGCCAGCAGCCATAAGGGACAGAACTATAATTCACCCCTCCACTTT. V and J are TRBV13 and TRBJ1-6; TRBD1 aligns across 7 bases. The CDR3 has 16 residues. V shed 5 bases and J 3 bases; nucleotides not matched to a gene: 7. Germline loops: CDR1 PRHDT, CDR2 FYEKMQ (reference sequence).